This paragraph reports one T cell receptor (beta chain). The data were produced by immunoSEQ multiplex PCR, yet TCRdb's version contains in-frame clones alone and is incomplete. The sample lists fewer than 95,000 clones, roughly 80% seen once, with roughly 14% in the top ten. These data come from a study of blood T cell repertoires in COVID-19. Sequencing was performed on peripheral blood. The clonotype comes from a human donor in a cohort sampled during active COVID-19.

The CDR3 region is CASRTGGAQPQHF. CDR3 bases: TGTGCCAGCAGAACCGGGGGTGCTCAGCCCCAGCATTTT. V usage is TRBV2 and J usage is TRBJ1-5; tentative D call: TRBD1 (5 bases). This CDR3 has 13 residues. CDR1 and CDR2 (germline): SNHLY, FYNNEI. Trimming shortened V by 6 bases and J by 6 bases, and 12 bases separated the two germline ends.